These 18 T cell receptor beta chains share one sample of origin, sequenced in a study of vaccination effects on CD4 cells after COVID-19. CD4+ T cells specific for antigen were expanded with viral peptide pools by the ViraFEST assay before sequencing. Following culture for about ten days, CD4+ T cells were isolated. Either the BNT162b2 or mRNA-1273 vaccine was given to participants in two doses. Using immunoSEQ multiplex PCR, the repertoire was profiled, and TCRdb retains in-frame clones only, with some absent. The sample holds roughly 70,000 clones, roughly 81% seen once. Antigens for these TCRs are unknown. Sample: CD4+ T cells from PBMCs cultured with HCoV-229E spike peptides, taken after COVID-19 vaccination. The origin of the receptors is a human donor who received a COVID-19 vaccine.

The genes are TRBV5-1 and TRBJ2-5; 8 nucleotides agree with TRBD2. The CDR3 spans 18 residues. Trimming cost V 0 bases and J 3 bases; bases outside gene matches: 13. CDR1 SGHRS and CDR2 YFSETQ come from the germline V gene. The CDR3 loop reads CASSLAGGRTAGKETQYF. The CDR3 bases are TGCGCCAGCAGCTTGGCTGGCGGGAGGACGGCAGGGAAAGAGACCCAGTACTTC.

The chain recombines TRBV6-6 with TRBJ2-7; D is ambiguous. Germline CDR1 MNHNY, CDR2 SVGAGI (reference sequence). V lost 1 base, J lost 7 bases, and 8 bases lay in between. This CDR3 has 12 residues. The CDR3 DNA reads TGTGCCAGCAGTTACTTGTCCGGAGAGCAGTACGTC. Its protein product is CASSYLSGEQYV.

The chain joins TRBV5-4 to TRBJ1-2, with unresolved D. This CDR3 is built from 16 residues. Per the germline V gene, CDR1 is SGHNT and CDR2 is YYREEE (reference sequence). V gave up 0 bases and J gave up 5 bases, with 17 bases separating them. The CDR3 loop is CASSLEGTRARYGYTF. DNA of the CDR3: TGTGCCAGCAGCTTGGAGGGCACTCGGGCGAGGTATGGCTACACCTTC. Filled out from reference TRBV5-4 and TRBJ1-2, the complete variable domain reads ETGVTQSPTHLIKTRGQQVTLRCSSQSGHNTVSWYQQALGQGPQFIFQYYREEENGRGNFPPRFSGLQFPNYSSELNVNALELDDSALYLCASSLEGTRARYGYTFGSGTRLTVV.

V is TRBV15 and J is TRBJ2-3; TRBD2 matches at 7 bases. This CDR3 is built from 13 residues. Germline CDR1 and CDR2: LNHNV and YYDKDF (reference sequence). V was pared by 1 base and J by 12 bases, with 7 bases of the junction left unmatched. The CDR3 spells CATSRGGRDPQYF. CDR3 sequence (DNA): TGTGCCACCAGCAGAGGGGGGAGGGACCCCCAGTATTTT. Full variable domain (missing parts from reference TRBV15 and TRBJ2-3): DAMVIQNPRYQVTQFGKPVTLSCSQTLNHNVMYWYQQKSSQAPKLLFHYYDKDFNNEADTPDNFQSRRPNTSFCFLDIRSPGLGDTAMYLCATSRGGRDPQYFGPGTRLTVL.

The gene calls are TRBV24-1 and TRBJ1-3; D remains ambiguous. The CDR3 runs 15 residues. Germline V gene data show CDR1 as KGHDR and CDR2 as SFDVKD. Trimming stripped 4 bases from V and 0 bases from J, with 9 bases between. Here the CDR3 reads CATSDPQSSGNTIYF. The CDR3 nucleotides are TGTGCCACCAGTGACCCGCAGAGCTCTGGAAACACCATATATTTT.

The DNA for the CDR3 is TGTGCCAGAAGCTTGGTAGTATCGCCGGGGGAAGGTTATAGCAATCAGCCCCAGCATTTT. It is translated as CARSLVVSPGEGYSNQPQHF. The V gene is TRBV5-3, the J gene TRBJ1-5; D might be TRBD1 (5 bases). TRBV5-3 has ORF status, its function being uncertain. The V end lost 0 bases, the J end lost 0 bases, and 22 bases lay between the germline ends. This CDR3 has 20 amino acids.

The chain recombines TRBV5-1 with TRBJ2-7, with D perhaps TRBD2 (5 bases). Germline-derived CDR1 and CDR2 are SGHRS and YFSETQ. Deletions cut 0 bases from V and 5 bases from J, with 12 bases between. The CDR3 extends over 14 amino acids. The CDR3 sequence is CASSLDPEEHEQYV. The CDR3 bases are TGCGCCAGCAGCTTGGACCCGGAGGAGCACGAGCAGTACGTC.

V usage is TRBV10-1 and J usage is TRBJ1-1; D is perhaps TRBD1 (6 bases). CDR1 is WNHNN and CDR2 is SYGVQD in the germline V gene (reference sequence). The CDR3 totals 16 residues. V lost 4 bases and J 0 bases, leaving 15 bases between the germline ends. This CDR3 reads CASSVGTRAMNTEAFF. The DNA for the CDR3 is TGCGCCAGCAGTGTGGGGACAAGAGCCATGAACACTGAAGCTTTCTTT.

This chain joins TRBV24-1 and TRBJ2-1, with TRBD1 identical over 9 bases. The germline V gene encodes CDR1 KGHDR and CDR2 SFDVKD. V shed 4 bases and J 6 bases; nucleotides not matched to a gene: 6. CDR3 length: 15 amino acids. DNA for the CDR3: TGTGCCACCAGTGACCCGGGACAGGGTATCAATGAGCAGTTCTTC. It codes for CATSDPGQGINEQFF.

V gene TRBV5-1 combines with J gene TRBJ1-2; the D gene is possibly TRBD1 (5 bases). The CDR3 has 14 residues. Germline values: CDR1 SGHRS, CDR2 YFSETQ. Trimming stripped 4 bases from V and 6 bases from J, with 16 bases between. CDR3 amino acids: CASSPVLAGHGYTF. CDR3 bases: TGCGCCAGCAGCCCCGTCCTGGCAGGGCATGGCTACACCTTC.

The chain uses TRBV6-1 and TRBJ1-4; TRBD1 matches 7 bases. Germline V gene sequence: CDR1 MNHNS, CDR2 SASEGT. The CDR3 extends over 15 amino acids. Unmatched junction bases numbered 8, after V lost 2 bases and J lost 8 bases. CDR3 in DNA: TGTGCCAGCAGTGAAATCGGGACAGCCCGCGAAAAACTGTTTTTT. It specifies CASSEIGTAREKLFF.

The chain links TRBV5-1 to TRBJ2-3; 10 bases map to TRBD2. Germline V gene data show CDR1 as SGHRS and CDR2 as YFSETQ. This CDR3 is built from 17 residues. With 0 bases clipped from V and 6 bases from J, the junction kept 10 bases outside the gene matches. In DNA form, the CDR3 reads TGCGCCAGCAGCTTGGCTAGCGGGGGTTCTTTTGTGGATACGCAGTATTTT. Translated, it gives CASSLASGGSFVDTQYF. The full variable domain, in which reference TRBV5-1 and TRBJ2-3 provide the parts outside the CDR3, is KAGVTQTPRYLIKTRGQQVTLSCSPISGHRSVSWYQQTPGQGLQFLFEYFSETQRNKGNFPGRFSGRQFSNSRSEMNVSTLELGDSALYLCASSLASGGSFVDTQYFGPGTRLTVL.

The V call is TRBV7-2, the J call TRBJ1-1, with a tentative D call TRBD1 (5 bases). Germline V gives CDR1 SGHTA, CDR2 FQGNSA. V was cut by 4 bases and J by 0 bases, with 6 bases left in between. The CDR3 is 13 amino acids. In DNA, the CDR3 is TGTGCCAGCAGCTCAGGGTTGAACACTGAAGCTTTCTTT. It codes for CASSSGLNTEAFF.

The gene calls are TRBV7-2 and TRBJ1-2; D may be TRBD1 (5 bases). The CDR3 runs to 16 residues. V was cut by 5 bases and J by 5 bases, with 21 bases left in between. Germline V gene lookup returns CDR1 SGHTA and CDR2 FQGNSA. The CDR3 reads CASSLKRLGETYGYTF. For the CDR3, the DNA is TGTGCCAGCAGCCTCAAACGGCTGGGGGAGACGTATGGCTACACCTTC.

The CDR3 coding sequence is TGTGCCAGCAGCGCAAACGTAAGGACCGGGGAGCTGTTTTTT. Protein product: CASSANVRTGELFF. The V call is TRBV9, the J call TRBJ2-2; no clear D gene. The CDR3 has 14 residues. Trimming stripped 3 bases from V and 5 bases from J, with 11 bases between. CDR1 is SGDLS, CDR2 YYNGEE, per germline.

The rearrangement joins TRBV5-1 to TRBJ1-2; TRBD1 agrees at 9 bases. This CDR3 region has 15 residues. Germline lookup yields CDR1 SGHRS and CDR2 YFSETQ. After removal of 4 bases from V and 3 bases from J, the junction contained 7 bases not matched to a gene. The CDR3 nucleotides are TGCGCCAGCAGCCCTACAGGGGGCGCGGACTATGGCTACACCTTC. This gives the protein CASSPTGGADYGYTF. The full variable domain, in which reference TRBV5-1 and TRBJ1-2 provide the parts outside the CDR3, is KAGVTQTPRYLIKTRGQQVTLSCSPISGHRSVSWYQQTPGQGLQFLFEYFSETQRNKGNFPGRFSGRQFSNSRSEMNVSTLELGDSALYLCASSPTGGADYGYTFGSGTRLTVV.

The chain joins TRBV7-8 to TRBJ1-1; D is ambiguous. Trimming stripped 2 bases from V and 11 bases from J, with 15 bases between. The CDR3 contains 13 residues. Germline CDR1 is SGHVS and CDR2 is FQNEAQ. The CDR3 nucleotides read TGTGCCAGCAGCTTACCTCACACCGGCAGGGCTTTCTTT. This gives the protein CASSLPHTGRAFF.

The sample holds a few counts of this clone. The chain uses TRBV15 and TRBJ2-7, with 9 nucleotides matching TRBD2. CDR1 is LNHNV and CDR2 is YYDKDF in the germline V gene (reference sequence). After removal of 3 bases from V and 3 bases from J, the junction contained 15 bases not matched to a gene. The CDR3 covers 18 residues. The CDR3 DNA sequence: TGTGCCACCAGCAGTAGGCCGGGACTAGCATGGGGATTCTACGAGCAGTACGTC. Protein product: CATSSRPGLAWGFYEQYV.